This is a list of T cell receptor beta chains from one sample in a study of cytomegalovirus exposure and HLA in healthy donors. TCRdb's table, derived via immunoSEQ multiplex PCR, lists solely in-frame clones and lacks some. Of 150,000 or so clones in the sample, 65% to 85% were seen once. Material for sequencing was PBMCs. These receptors came from a man in his fifties in good health and CMV-seronegative. CDR3s include the opening cysteine and the closing phenylalanine or tryptophan. Fields, in order: V gene, D gene, J gene, clone size, CDR3 length, CDR3 DNA, CDR3 protein. A D gene is named only where the DNA matches it firmly. Expanded clones get a size class; other rows say once, few or many, or leave the size out.

v_call: TRBV19
d_call: TRBD1
j_call: TRBJ1-5
clone_size: .
cdr3_length: 16
cdr3_nt: TGTGCCAGTAGCCGAAGCCGGGACAGGGGCAATCAGCCCCAGCATTTT
cdr3_aa: CASSRSRDRGNQPQHF

v_call: TRBV28
d_call: .
j_call: TRBJ1-3
clone_size: .
cdr3_length: 16
cdr3_nt: TGTGCCAGCAGTTTATCCATACAGGACTCTGGAAACACCATATATTTT
cdr3_aa: CASSLSIQDSGNTIYF

v_call: TRBV12-5
d_call: .
j_call: TRBJ1-1
clone_size: .
cdr3_length: 13
cdr3_nt: TGTGCTAGTGGTTTAGGGGAAATCACTGAAGCTTTCTTT
cdr3_aa: CASGLGEITEAFF

v_call: TRBV4-2
d_call: .
j_call: TRBJ1-2
clone_size: .
cdr3_length: 16
cdr3_nt: TGTGCCAGCAGCCAAGGTGGGGGGTGGAGGGTGCACGGCTACACCTTC
cdr3_aa: CASSQGGGWRVHGYTF

v_call: TRBV6-5
d_call: .
j_call: TRBJ1-2
clone_size: .
cdr3_length: 13
cdr3_nt: TGTGCCAGCAGTCGAGGGGGGGACTATGGCTACACCTTC
cdr3_aa: CASSRGGDYGYTF

v_call: TRBV18
d_call: .
j_call: TRBJ2-6
clone_size: .
cdr3_length: 17
cdr3_nt: TGTGCCAGCTCACCACTGGACAGCAACCCTGGGGCCAACGTCCTGACTTTC
cdr3_aa: CASSPLDSNPGANVLTF

v_call: TRBV6-1
d_call: TRBD2
j_call: TRBJ2-1
clone_size: .
cdr3_length: 17
cdr3_nt: TGTGCCAGCAGTGAAGGATGGGGGGGGGTTTCCTACAATGAGCAGTTCTTC
cdr3_aa: CASSEGWGGVSYNEQFF

v_call: TRBV5-1
d_call: .
j_call: TRBJ1-1
clone_size: once
cdr3_length: 14
cdr3_nt: TGCGCCAGCAGCTTGGAATCAGCGAACACTGAAGCATTCTTT
cdr3_aa: CASSLESANTEAFF

v_call: TRBV11-2
d_call: .
j_call: TRBJ2-5
clone_size: .
cdr3_length: 15
cdr3_nt: TGTGCCAGCAGCTTAGATGGAGGGGAGAGGGAGACCCAGTACTTC
cdr3_aa: CASSLDGGERETQYF

v_call: TRBV7-2
d_call: .
j_call: TRBJ2-7
clone_size: .
cdr3_length: 15
cdr3_nt: TGTGCCAGCAGCCTTGGATGGCAGGGAACCTACGAGCAGTACTTC
cdr3_aa: CASSLGWQGTYEQYF

v_call: TRBV2
d_call: .
j_call: TRBJ1-1
clone_size: .
cdr3_length: 14
cdr3_nt: TGTGCCAGCTTCAGGGCAAACATGAACACTGAAGCTTTCTTT
cdr3_aa: CASFRANMNTEAFF

v_call: TRBV2
d_call: .
j_call: TRBJ2-2
clone_size: .
cdr3_length: 15
cdr3_nt: TGTGCCAGCAGTGAATTAGCGGCTAACACCGGGGAGCTGTTTTTT
cdr3_aa: CASSELAANTGELFF

v_call: TRBV6-1
d_call: .
j_call: TRBJ1-2
clone_size: .
cdr3_length: 14
cdr3_nt: TGTGCCAGCAGTGAACAATACTGGAGCTATGGCTACACCTTC
cdr3_aa: CASSEQYWSYGYTF

v_call: TRBV7-8
d_call: .
j_call: TRBJ1-5
clone_size: .
cdr3_length: 16
cdr3_nt: TGTGCCAGCAGCTTAGTCGGGGGAGCCCCCTATCAGCCCCAGCATTTT
cdr3_aa: CASSLVGGAPYQPQHF

v_call: TRBV29-1
d_call: .
j_call: TRBJ2-5
clone_size: .
cdr3_length: 13
cdr3_nt: TGCAGTGTAGACAGCGAGTACCAAGAGACCCAGTACTTC
cdr3_aa: CSVDSEYQETQYF

v_call: TRBV9
d_call: .
j_call: TRBJ2-3
clone_size: .
cdr3_length: 14
cdr3_nt: TGTGCCAGCAGCGTAGTGGCGGGGACAGATACGCAGTATTTT
cdr3_aa: CASSVVAGTDTQYF

v_call: TRBV9
d_call: TRBD2
j_call: TRBJ2-5
clone_size: .
cdr3_length: 15
cdr3_nt: TGTGCCAGCAGCCCGACTAGCGGGGGAGGAGAGACCCAGTACTTC
cdr3_aa: CASSPTSGGGETQYF

v_call: TRBV5-4
d_call: TRBD2
j_call: TRBJ2-5
clone_size: .
cdr3_length: 16
cdr3_nt: TGTGCCAGCAGCTGGGGACTAGCGGGGGGCGGAGAGACCCAGTACTTC
cdr3_aa: CASSWGLAGGGETQYF

v_call: TRBV30
d_call: .
j_call: TRBJ2-2
clone_size: .
cdr3_length: 14
cdr3_nt: TGTGCCTGGAGTGTACTAGGGCGCACCGGGGAGCTGTTTTTT
cdr3_aa: CAWSVLGRTGELFF

v_call: TRBV13
d_call: .
j_call: TRBJ2-1
clone_size: .
cdr3_length: 15
cdr3_nt: TGTGCCAGCAGCCATCGTTCGTCGGGGGACAATGAGCAGTTCTTC
cdr3_aa: CASSHRSSGDNEQFF

v_call: TRBV5-1
d_call: .
j_call: TRBJ1-4
clone_size: .
cdr3_length: 17
cdr3_nt: TGCGCCAGCAGCTTGCGGCAGGGAGGGAGTACTAATGAAAAACTGTTTTTT
cdr3_aa: CASSLRQGGSTNEKLFF

v_call: TRBV5-1
d_call: TRBD1
j_call: TRBJ2-5
clone_size: .
cdr3_length: 15
cdr3_nt: TGCGCCAGCAGCTTCGGGACAGGGGGGCAAGAGACCCAGTACTTC
cdr3_aa: CASSFGTGGQETQYF

v_call: TRBV18
d_call: .
j_call: TRBJ1-1
clone_size: .
cdr3_length: 13
cdr3_nt: TGTGCCAGCTCACCTCCGTCGAACACTGAAGCTTTCTTT
cdr3_aa: CASSPPSNTEAFF

v_call: TRBV7-9
d_call: TRBD1
j_call: TRBJ1-1
clone_size: once
cdr3_length: 12
cdr3_nt: TGTTCCAGCAGCTTAGGGGGCCCTGAAGCTTTCTTT
cdr3_aa: CSSSLGGPEAFF

v_call: TRBV2
d_call: .
j_call: TRBJ2-1
clone_size: .
cdr3_length: 18
cdr3_nt: TGTGCCAGCAGTGAAAGAGGTGGAGGGGGGGCTGTGGGCAATGAGCAGTTCTTC
cdr3_aa: CASSERGGGGAVGNEQFF

v_call: TRBV29-1
d_call: TRBD2
j_call: TRBJ2-1
clone_size: .
cdr3_length: 16
cdr3_nt: TGCAGCGTCCGTTTGGGGACTAGCGGGGACTACAATGAGCAGTTCTTC
cdr3_aa: CSVRLGTSGDYNEQFF

v_call: TRBV7-2
d_call: TRBD2
j_call: TRBJ2-5
clone_size: .
cdr3_length: 18
cdr3_nt: TGTGCCAGCAGCTTATTCCTTACAACTAGCGGCCACCAAGAGACCCAGTACTTC
cdr3_aa: CASSLFLTTSGHQETQYF

v_call: TRBV7-9
d_call: .
j_call: TRBJ2-2
clone_size: once
cdr3_length: 16
cdr3_nt: TGTGCCAGCAGCCACCCGATAGCGGTGGACACCGGGGAGCTGTTTTTT
cdr3_aa: CASSHPIAVDTGELFF

v_call: TRBV13
d_call: TRBD1
j_call: TRBJ1-2
clone_size: once
cdr3_length: 13
cdr3_nt: TGTGCCAGCAGCTTGGGACAGGTGGGAGGCTACACCTTC
cdr3_aa: CASSLGQVGGYTF

v_call: TRBV30
d_call: .
j_call: TRBJ1-2
clone_size: .
cdr3_length: 11
cdr3_nt: TGTGCCTGGGCGGACAGCTATGGCTACACCTTC
cdr3_aa: CAWADSYGYTF

v_call: TRBV2
d_call: .
j_call: TRBJ1-2
clone_size: .
cdr3_length: 15
cdr3_nt: TGTGCCAGCAATGCAGGGTCGATAACTAACTATGGCTACACCTTC
cdr3_aa: CASNAGSITNYGYTF

v_call: TRBV18
d_call: .
j_call: TRBJ1-4
clone_size: .
cdr3_length: 16
cdr3_nt: TGTGCCAGCTCACCAGGGAGCCCGACAACTAATGAAAAACTGTTTTTT
cdr3_aa: CASSPGSPTTNEKLFF

v_call: TRBV5-1
d_call: .
j_call: TRBJ1-6
clone_size: .
cdr3_length: 14
cdr3_nt: TGCGCCAGCAGCTCTTCAGACTATAATTCACCCCTCCACTTT
cdr3_aa: CASSSSDYNSPLHF

v_call: TRBV5-1
d_call: TRBD2
j_call: TRBJ2-7
clone_size: few
cdr3_length: 15
cdr3_nt: TGCGCCAGCAGCGTGTCCACTAGCGGGCAATACGAGCAGTACTTC
cdr3_aa: CASSVSTSGQYEQYF

v_call: TRBV6-5
d_call: .
j_call: TRBJ2-1
clone_size: .
cdr3_length: 15
cdr3_nt: TGTGCCAGCAGGCCCTACCAGGGACTTTACAATGAGCAGTTCTTC
cdr3_aa: CASRPYQGLYNEQFF

v_call: TRBV9
d_call: TRBD1
j_call: TRBJ1-1
clone_size: .
cdr3_length: 12
cdr3_nt: TGTGCCAGCAGCGACCGGGACAGGGAAGCTTTCTTT
cdr3_aa: CASSDRDREAFF

v_call: TRBV5-4
d_call: TRBD1
j_call: TRBJ2-4
clone_size: once
cdr3_length: 13
cdr3_nt: TGTGCCAGCAGCGCGGGACAGGAAAACATTCAGTACTTC
cdr3_aa: CASSAGQENIQYF

v_call: TRBV19
d_call: .
j_call: TRBJ1-6
clone_size: .
cdr3_length: 15
cdr3_nt: TGTGCCAGTAGGGACGGGCAGCAAGGGGATTCACCCCTCCACTTT
cdr3_aa: CASRDGQQGDSPLHF

v_call: TRBV6-1
d_call: .
j_call: TRBJ2-5
clone_size: .
cdr3_length: 14
cdr3_nt: TGTGCCAGCAGTGAAGGTACAGGGCGAGAGACCCAGTACTTC
cdr3_aa: CASSEGTGRETQYF

v_call: TRBV11-2
d_call: TRBD1
j_call: TRBJ1-1
clone_size: .
cdr3_length: 14
cdr3_nt: TGTGCCAGCAGCGCGGGACAGGCGAACACTGAAGCTTTCTTT
cdr3_aa: CASSAGQANTEAFF

v_call: TRBV30
d_call: TRBD1
j_call: TRBJ1-1
clone_size: .
cdr3_length: 14
cdr3_nt: TGTGCCTGGACAAGGACAGGGGATAACACTGAAGCTTTCTTT
cdr3_aa: CAWTRTGDNTEAFF